This TCR beta chain was found in a study of CD8 T cells in Susac syndrome (dated by TCRdb to the late 2010s). Broadly, across the study: Among the sequenced Susac syndrome patients, about six had clinically active disease and about 8 were in clinical remission. Repertoire sequencing was used to test whether CD8+ T cell activation and differentiation in Susac syndrome was antigen driven. At blood withdrawal, Susac syndrome patients were either therapy-naive, taking corticosteroids (in some cases with IVIg as well), or taking IVIg alone.

Here is what the overall study found, with its caveats: The number of individuals in the TCR sequencing and HLA analysis was recognized as being relatively small. The CD4+ T cell repertoire of patients with Susac syndrome showed no detectable clonal expansion.

Peripheral blood CD8+ and CD4+ T cells from healthy donors, Susac syndrome patients and multiple sclerosis patients were profiled by high-throughput TCR beta sequencing. The Susac syndrome patients fulfilled recently defined diagnostic criteria for definite or probable disease. Bulk CD8+ and CD4+ T cells were purified magnetically by negative isolation, whereas CD8+ TEMRA cells were enriched by FACS. Blood was collected in EDTA tubes and processed within 24 hours, with PBMCs isolated through density gradient centrifugation. PBMCs destined for TCR sequencing were cryopreserved in liquid nitrogen and later thawed in a 37 °C water bath. A purity of at least 90% was achieved for sorted or isolated CD4+, CD8+ and CD8+ TEMRA cells. RNA was extracted using the RNeasy kit, and roughly 0.5 to 1 microgram was reverse transcribed with random hexamers. The immunoSEQ multiplex PCR assay, covering 54 Vbeta and 13 Jbeta segments, was used to amplify TCR beta CDR3 regions. PCR amplification bias was corrected by using a synthetic template baseline for primer optimization and computational correction. The published analysis was carried out like this. Reads were annotated to V, D and J genes according to IMGT and were analyzed with immunoSEQ Analyzer, with only productive sequences retained. To calculate clonality, Shannon entropy was normalized by log2 of the number of productive unique sequences and then subtracted from one. Public and private clones were assessed among the 100 most prevalent clones of each patient and control. Clones were defined as Susac-specific if absent from the healthy and MS cohorts, from 1052 published viral clones and from other ImmuneACCESS disease sequences. TCRdb took the public reads, trimmed them with fastp at Q25, ran MiXCR for clone calling and kept in-frame beta chains. Under each unique CDR3 protein, matching rows form one entry showing the most common genes and DNA. TCRdb, not the authors, supplied the V and J calls. This sample holds more than 150,000 distinct CDR3 sequences; roughly 95% were observed only once. Around 0.12% of the sample rests with the top ten.

Comment on this clonotype: This receptor's antigen is unknown. Base qualities are missing; no much larger clone stands one base away.

This TCR was recovered from a human donor with Susac syndrome. Sequences were obtained from CD4+ T cells from PBMCs.

This receptor has the CDR3 CAWKGGMNTEAFF. Read as DNA, the sequence is TGTGCCTGGAAGGGCGGGATGAACACTGAAGCTTTCTTT. The rearranged segments are TRBV30 and TRBJ1-1; the D segment cannot be called with confidence. The germline V gene (reference sequence) yields GTSNPN for CDR1 and SVGIG for CDR2. Its CDR3 holds 13 amino acids, cysteine through phenylalanine. Of all the DNA, just the CDR3 is kept, 39 bases in frame from base 1. V is clipped by 4 bases and J by 0 bases, and the sequence between their germline boundaries is 9 bases long.